This paragraph covers one T cell receptor (beta chain) sequence. This specimen comes from a study of T cells of healthy individuals. The CDR3 is made up of 17 amino acids. The germline V gene has CDR1 KGHSH and CDR2 LQKENI. Between the trimmed V and J ends, which lost 1 base and 5 bases, there was a span of 20 bases. TCRdb used MiXCR to reprocess the 5' RACE reads, holding one entry per CDR3 protein. The sample includes approximately 100,000 distinct CDR3 sequences, 15% to 20% seen only once; the top ten take 6.2%. This sequence joins TRBV18 and TRBJ2-5; the D gene is possibly TRBD1 (5 bases). The TCR originated in a human donor in good health. CDR3 protein: CASSPLRASGSGETQYF. The CDR3 DNA is TGTGCCAGCTCACCACTTCGGGCGTCTGGTTCAGGGGAGACCCAGTACTTC.